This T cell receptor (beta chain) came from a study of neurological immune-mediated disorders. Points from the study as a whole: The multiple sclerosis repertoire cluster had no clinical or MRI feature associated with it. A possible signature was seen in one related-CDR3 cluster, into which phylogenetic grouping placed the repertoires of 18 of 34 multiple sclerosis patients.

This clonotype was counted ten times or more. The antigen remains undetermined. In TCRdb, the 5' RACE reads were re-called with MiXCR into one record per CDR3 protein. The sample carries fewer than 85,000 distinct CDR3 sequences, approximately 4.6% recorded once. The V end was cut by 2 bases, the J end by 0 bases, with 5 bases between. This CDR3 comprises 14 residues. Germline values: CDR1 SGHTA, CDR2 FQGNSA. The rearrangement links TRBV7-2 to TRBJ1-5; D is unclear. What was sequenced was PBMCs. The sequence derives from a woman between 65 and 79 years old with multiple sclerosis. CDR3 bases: TGTGCCAGCAGCTTAAGGGATAGCAATCAGCCCCAGCATTTT. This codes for CASSLRDSNQPQHF.